The sequence of this T cell receptor (beta chain) was determined in a study of CD8 T cell repertoires and HIV-1 epitope variants. Study overall: T cells were stimulated with Twenty-five Gag and Nef peptides separately.

Repertoires were generated with immunoSEQ multiplex PCR, while TCRdb's copy carries only in-frame clones and drops some. The sample yields 5,000 to 6,500 clones, 50% to 75% seen once. The J segment lost 3 bases and the V segment lost 4 bases, leaving 3 bases of the junction unmatched. The CDR3 runs 12 residues. In germline, CDR1 is SQVTM, CDR2 ANQGSEA. With respect to this clone: No antigen is known for it.

The specimen sequenced was cultured CD8+ T cells derived from PBMCs. The chain employs TRBV29-1 and TRBJ2-7; TRBD1 matches 7 bases. This TCR was sampled from a male donor with HIV. CDR3 region: CSVGTGYYEQYF. The CDR3 DNA follows: TGCAGCGTTGGGACAGGCTACTACGAGCAGTACTTC.